Below, 14 T cell receptor beta chains from the same sample are listed, as sequenced in a study of T cell responses to AZD1222 COVID-19 vaccine. Some clones are missing from TCRdb's copy, which holds only in-frame ones; the method was immunoSEQ multiplex PCR. This table has approximately 70,000 clones, 80% appearing once. The material sequenced was peripheral blood, taken 28 days after the second AZD1222 dose. The origin of the receptors is an adult who received the AZD1222 COVID-19 vaccine.

CDR3 in amino acids: CASSGKSVSDTQYF. CDR3 nucleotides: TGTGCCAGCAGCGGGAAAAGTGTATCGGATACGCAGTATTTT. The V call is TRBV21-1, the J call TRBJ2-3. TRBV21-1 has pseudogene status. CDR3 length: 14 amino acids.

The chain links TRBV7-8 to TRBJ1-1; D gene ambiguous. With 5 bases removed from V and 4 bases from J, the gap between germline ends came to 8 bases. The V gene's germline CDR1 is SGHVS and CDR2 FQNEAQ. CDR3 length: 12 residues. The CDR3 protein is CASSQRITEAFF. The CDR3 DNA reads TGTGCCAGCAGCCAAAGGATCACTGAAGCTTTCTTT.

The chain carries TRBV3-1 (or the pseudogene TRBV3-2) and TRBJ2-7, with D possibly TRBD1 on 6 matching bases. Trimming removed 3 bases at V and 0 bases at J, with 12 bases between. The CDR3 runs to 15 residues. CDR1 is LGHDT, CDR2 YNNKEL, per germline (reference sequence). The DNA for the CDR3 is TGTGCCAGCAGCCAGGCGACAGGATTCTCCTACGAGCAGTACTTC. It encodes CASSQATGFSYEQYF.

V usage is TRBV6-2 or TRBV6-3 and J usage is TRBJ2-7; 8 positions agree with TRBD1. The CDR3 runs to 14 residues. The ends lost 2 bases at V and 1 base at J; junction bases unmatched: 1. Germline CDR1 reads MNHEY; CDR2 reads SVGEGT. CDR3 coding DNA: TGTGCCAGCAGTTACGGACAGGGATCCTACGAGCAGTACTTC. It yields the protein CASSYGQGSYEQYF.

The V gene is TRBV19, the J gene TRBJ1-1, with no clear D. The CDR3 is 13 residues long. Germline CDR1 LNHDA, CDR2 SQIVND (reference sequence). Deletions cut 3 bases from V and 2 bases from J, with 7 bases between. CDR3 DNA sequence: TGTGCCAGTAGTATGTATAGTAACACTGAAGCTTTCTTT. Protein sequence: CASSMYSNTEAFF.

This chain connects TRBV5-4 to TRBJ1-1, with D possibly matching TRBD1 (6 bases). The V end was cut by 4 bases, the J end by 4 bases, with 17 bases between. The CDR3 length is 15 residues. CDR1 and CDR2 from the germline V gene are SGHNT and YYREEE (reference sequence). The CDR3, as DNA: TGTGCCAGCAGCCCTTCTTTAGGGGGGGTCACTGAAGCTTTCTTT. Translated, it gives CASSPSLGGVTEAFF.

The chain employs TRBV28 and TRBJ2-1; no clear D gene. CDR3 length: 16 amino acids. V was pared by 6 bases and J by 5 bases, with 20 bases between. CDR1 and CDR2 from the germline V gene are MDHEN and SYDVKM. CDR3 coding DNA: TGTGCCAGCAGCCAGGCTGGGCCCCGTGGGGACAATGAGCAGTTCTTC. Protein product: CASSQAGPRGDNEQFF. The entire variable domain, with the rest obtained from reference TRBV28 and TRBJ2-1, is as follows: DVKVTQSSRYLVKRTGEKVFLECVQDMDHENMFWYRQDPGLGLRLIYFSYDVKMKEKGDIPEGYSVSREKKERFSLILESASTNQTSMYLCASSQAGPRGDNEQFFGPGTRLTVL.

The chain couples TRBV5-1 to TRBJ1-4; possibly TRBD1 for D (6 bases). This CDR3 contains 14 residues. Germline CDR1 and CDR2: SGHRS and YFSETQ. Trimming cost V 1 base and J 8 bases, with 12 bases left between them. This CDR3 is CASSLQGFREKLFF. The CDR3 bases are TGCGCCAGCAGCTTGCAGGGGTTTCGGGAAAAACTGTTTTTT.

This clone was seen more than once but under ten times. This rearrangement joins TRBV15 to TRBJ2-2; possible D gene TRBD1, 5 bases. The CDR3 consists of 13 residues. Germline V gene lookup returns CDR1 LNHNV and CDR2 YYDKDF (reference sequence). Trimming shortened V by 5 bases and J by 7 bases, and 11 bases separated the two germline ends. CDR3 region: CATSWGRDGELFF. CDR3 in DNA: TGTGCCACCAGCTGGGGCAGGGACGGGGAGCTGTTTTTT. Drawing the rest from reference TRBV15 and TRBJ2-2, the complete variable domain is DAMVIQNPRYQVTQFGKPVTLSCSQTLNHNVMYWYQQKSSQAPKLLFHYYDKDFNNEADTPDNFQSRRPNTSFCFLDIRSPGLGDTAMYLCATSWGRDGELFFGEGSRLTVL.

There are a few counts of this clone. V gene TRBV19 combines with J gene TRBJ1-1; a possible D gene is TRBD1 (6 bases). CDR1 is LNHDA and CDR2 is SQIVND in the germline V gene (reference sequence). Trimming took off 7 bases at V and 3 bases at J, with 15 bases between the two ends. This CDR3 contains 14 residues. The CDR3, as DNA: TGTGCCAGTACAATGGGGGCGTCTGACACTGAAGCTTTCTTT. This sequence encodes CASTMGASDTEAFF.

The chain has TRBV27 and TRBJ2-7; D remains unclear. With 7 bases removed from V and 6 bases from J, the gap between germline ends came to 10 bases. Germline V gene lookup returns CDR1 MNHEY and CDR2 SMNVEV (reference sequence). The CDR3 loop spans 11 amino acids. The CDR3 is CASMRLGEQYF. CDR3 sequence (DNA): TGTGCCAGCATGCGTTTGGGCGAGCAGTACTTC.

The chain employs TRBV28 and TRBJ2-5, with D tentatively TRBD2 (6 bases). Germline lookup yields CDR1 MDHEN and CDR2 SYDVKM. The CDR3 sequence is 13 residues long. Trimming shortened V by 2 bases and J by 6 bases, and 10 bases separated the two germline ends. The chain's CDR3 is CASSLNGRKTQYF. The CDR3, as DNA: TGTGCCAGCAGTTTAAACGGGAGAAAGACCCAGTACTTC.

J is TRBJ1-2 and V is TRBV13; no clear D. CDR3 length: 11 residues. Trimming left V 0 bases short and J 6 bases short, with 2 bases between. CDR1 and CDR2 from the germline V gene are PRHDT and FYEKMQ (reference sequence). The DNA for the CDR3 is TGTGCCAGCAGCTTAGGGGATGGCTACACCTTC. Its translation: CASSLGDGYTF.

This chain links TRBV14 with TRBJ2-5; weak D call: TRBD2 (5 bases). The CDR3 contains 17 residues. Trimming pared 0 bases from V and 9 bases from J, leaving 23 bases between. Germline CDR1 is SGHDN and CDR2 is FVKESK. CDR3 loop: CASSQDDLLLGGEPQYF. In nucleotides, the CDR3 is TGTGCCAGCAGCCAAGATGACCTCCTACTAGGCGGCGAGCCCCAGTACTTC. The variable domain in full, completed from reference TRBV14 and TRBJ2-5, reads EAGVTQFPSHSVIEKGQTVTLRCDPISGHDNLYWYRRVMGKEIKFLLHFVKESKQDESGMPNNRFLAERTGGTYSTLKVQPAELEDSGVYFCASSQDDLLLGGEPQYFGPGTRLLVL.